This T cell receptor beta chain was found in a study of blood T cell repertoires in COVID-19. Study-level information: Sites in the United States, Italy and Spain provided acute and convalescent COVID-19 samples. Sources were T cells, B-cell-depleted T cells, or PBMCs; the material itself was cDNA or gDNA.

This clone appeared a few times. Original analysis: Nucleated cell counts were estimated from reference gene primer amplification. Only in-frame clones appear in the TCRdb table, and some are missing; sequencing was by immunoSEQ multiplex PCR. D and trimming were read from the DNA, whereas the V and J calls and clone size are those reported in that table. Of roughly 75,000 clones in the sample, around 79% were seen once. CDR1 is SGHVS and CDR2 is FNYEAQ in the germline V gene. CDR3 size: 18 residues. The trim removed 4 bases at V and 0 bases at J, leaving 9 bases unmatched. The TCR originated in a man aged 45-65 years with acute or convalescent COVID-19. The sample comprised peripheral blood. The chain links TRBV7-6 to TRBJ2-3; 11 bases match TRBD2. The DNA for the CDR3 is TGTGCCAGCAGCTACACTAGCGGGGGCTTTGCTAGCACAGATACGCAGTATTTT. This gives the protein CASSYTSGGFASTDTQYF.